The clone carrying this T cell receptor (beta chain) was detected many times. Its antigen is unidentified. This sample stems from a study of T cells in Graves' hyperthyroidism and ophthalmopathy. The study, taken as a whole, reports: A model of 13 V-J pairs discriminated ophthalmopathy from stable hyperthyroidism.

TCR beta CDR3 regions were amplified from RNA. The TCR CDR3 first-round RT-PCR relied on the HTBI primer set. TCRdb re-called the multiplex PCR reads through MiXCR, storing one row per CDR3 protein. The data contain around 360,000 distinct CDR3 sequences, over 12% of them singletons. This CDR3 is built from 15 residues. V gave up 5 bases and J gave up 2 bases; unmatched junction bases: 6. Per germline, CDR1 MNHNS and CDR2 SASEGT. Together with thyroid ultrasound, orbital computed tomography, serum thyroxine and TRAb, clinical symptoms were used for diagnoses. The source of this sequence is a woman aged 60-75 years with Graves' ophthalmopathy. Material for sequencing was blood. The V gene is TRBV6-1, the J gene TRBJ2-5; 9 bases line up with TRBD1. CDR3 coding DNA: TGTGCCAGCAGTTCACAGGGGGCGCTACAAGAGACCCAGTACTTC. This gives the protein CASSSQGALQETQYF.